What follows are 31 T cell receptor beta chains derived from one specimen sequenced in a study of beta chain features in type 1 diabetes. These receptors' antigens are unknown. Overall study results and limits: A moderate, significant TCRB CDR3 shortening appeared in type 1 diabetes across four CD4+ subsets.

Of the isolated RNA, all was reverse transcribed, and so the sequenced material was expressed TCRB transcripts. Profiling relied on immunoSEQ multiplex PCR, and the TCRdb table lists in-frame clones only, not all of them. Of hundreds of thousands of clones listed, 13% are singletons. Source material: naive CD4+ T cells from blood. Receptors were obtained from a man younger than 30 with type 1 diabetes.

This clone was observed a handful of times. The junction departs from germline at one end; a sequencing error may be responsible. This sequence joins TRBV7-9 and TRBJ2-1; no reliable D call. Germline V gene sequence: CDR1 SEHNR, CDR2 FQNEAQ (reference sequence). There are 12 residues in the CDR3. CDR3 loop: CASSSTPPSAIF. CDR3 coding DNA: TGTGCCAGCAGCTCGACACCTCCCAGTGCGATCTTC. Full variable domain (remainder filled in from reference TRBV7-9 and TRBJ2-1): DTGVSQNPRHKITKRGQNVTFRCDPISEHNRLYWYRQTLGQGPEFLTYFQNEAQLEKSRLLSDRFSAERPKGSFSTLEIQRTEQGDSAMYLCASSSTPPSAIFGPGTRLTVL.

This chain connects TRBV28 to TRBJ2-6; TRBD1 agrees at 7 bases. Per germline, CDR1 MDHEN and CDR2 SYDVKM. The ends lost 5 bases at V and 0 bases at J; junction bases unmatched: 7. The CDR3 sequence is 17 residues long. The chain's CDR3 is CASSLWTGFSGANVLTF. The CDR3 bases are TGTGCCAGCAGTCTGTGGACAGGATTCTCTGGGGCCAACGTCCTGACTTTC.

The V gene is TRBV7-6, the J gene TRBJ1-1; TRBD1 matches 8 bases. The CDR3 covers 15 residues. CDR1 and CDR2 (germline): SGHVS, FNYEAQ. V gave up 6 bases and J gave up 1 base; unmatched junction bases: 7. The CDR3 sequence is CASSSQGEANTEAFF. DNA for the CDR3: TGTGCCAGCAGTTCACAGGGGGAGGCGAACACTGAAGCTTTCTTT.

This rearrangement joins TRBV5-1 to TRBJ2-5, with D hard to call. Trimming left V 7 bases short and J 0 bases short, with 13 bases between. Germline V gene data show CDR1 as SGHRS and CDR2 as YFSETQ. The CDR3 spans 14 residues. The DNA of the CDR3 is TGCGCCAGCGGACCATATTCGTACCAAGAGACCCAGTACTTC. Translating it yields CASGPYSYQETQYF. The whole variable domain, remainder taken from reference TRBV5-1 and TRBJ2-5, is KAGVTQTPRYLIKTRGQQVTLSCSPISGHRSVSWYQQTPGQGLQFLFEYFSETQRNKGNFPGRFSGRQFSNSRSEMNVSTLELGDSALYLCASGPYSYQETQYFGPGTRLLVL.

The rearrangement joins TRBV27 to TRBJ1-1; D may be TRBD1 (6 bases). There are 15 residues in the CDR3. The ends were cut back, 0 bases at V and 0 bases at J, with 8 bases in the middle. From germline, CDR1 is MNHEY and CDR2 SMNVEV (reference sequence). The CDR3 loop is CASSLSRTVNTEAFF. As DNA, the CDR3 is TGTGCCAGCAGTTTATCCCGGACAGTGAACACTGAAGCTTTCTTT.

The chain couples TRBV9 to TRBJ2-1, with 15 bases aligning to TRBD2. J was trimmed by 4 bases and V by 0 bases; bases with no gene match: 2. The CDR3 totals 17 residues. Germline CDR1 is SGDLS and CDR2 is YYNGEE. CDR3 sequence: CASSVVGTSGGYNEQFF. CDR3 sequence (DNA): TGTGCCAGCAGCGTAGTGGGGACTAGCGGGGGGTACAATGAGCAGTTCTTC.

This clone appeared a few times. V usage is TRBV7-9 and J usage is TRBJ2-1; 7 nucleotides line up with TRBD1. The CDR3 extends over 13 amino acids. V was clipped by 5 bases and J by 8 bases; unmatched bases: 6. Germline lookup yields CDR1 SEHNR and CDR2 FQNEAQ (reference sequence). The CDR3 is CASSPGGRDEQFF. The CDR3 DNA reads TGTGCCAGCAGCCCAGGGGGTCGGGATGAGCAGTTCTTC.

The chain's CDR3 is CASSQDGRKRYNEQFF. The CDR3 DNA follows: TGTGCCAGCAGCCAAGATGGACGGAAGCGCTACAATGAGCAGTTCTTC. The gene calls are TRBV14 and TRBJ2-1; D call uncertain. Looked up from germline, CDR1 is SGHDN and CDR2 is FVKESK. The V end lost 0 bases, the J end lost 3 bases, and 12 bases lay between the germline ends. The CDR3 spans 16 residues.

The J gene is TRBJ1-5, the V gene TRBV30, with D possibly TRBD1 on 5 matching bases. Germline V lookup: CDR1 GTSNPN, CDR2 SVGIG (reference sequence). The CDR3 length is 13 residues. Deletions cut 3 bases from V and 5 bases from J, with 11 bases between. DNA for the CDR3: TGTGCCTGGAGCCCTGGGGCCTATCAGCCCCAGCATTTT. It specifies CAWSPGAYQPQHF.

This chain joins TRBV14 and TRBJ2-1; D ambiguous. The CDR3 runs to 15 residues. The germline CDR1 and CDR2 sequences are SGHDN and FVKESK. The V gene lost 1 base and the J gene lost 4 bases, with 11 bases spanning the gap. DNA for the CDR3: TGTGCCAGCAGCCAAGTAGGGCAGATTTACAATGAGCAGTTCTTC. Translated: CASSQVGQIYNEQFF. Filled out from reference TRBV14 and TRBJ2-1, the complete variable domain reads EAGVTQFPSHSVIEKGQTVTLRCDPISGHDNLYWYRRVMGKEIKFLLHFVKESKQDESGMPNNRFLAERTGGTYSTLKVQPAELEDSGVYFCASSQVGQIYNEQFFGPGTRLTVL.

The chain is built from TRBV29-1 and TRBJ2-1; 7 bases are a match to TRBD1. Germline-derived CDR1 and CDR2 are SQVTM and ANQGSEA. J gave up 2 bases and V 1 base, and 5 bases lay outside the gene matches. The CDR3 loop spans 15 amino acids. The CDR3 DNA sequence: TGCAGCGTTGAAGGGGGACAGACCACCTACAATGAGCAGTTCTTC. Encoded protein: CSVEGGQTTYNEQFF.

The rearrangement links TRBV13 to TRBJ1-6; maybe TRBD1 (6 bases). Trimming removed 5 bases from V and 10 bases from J, with 12 bases in between. The CDR3 has 13 residues. CDR1 is PRHDT, CDR2 FYEKMQ, per germline (reference sequence). The CDR3 reads CASSLTGLSPLHF. CDR3 nucleotides: TGTGCCAGCAGCCTGACAGGATTATCACCCCTCCACTTT. The full variable domain, with the rest looked up from reference TRBV13 and TRBJ1-6, is AAGVIQSPRHLIKEKRETATLKCYPIPRHDTVYWYQQGPGQDPQFLISFYEKMQSDKGSIPDRFSAQQFSDYHSELNMSSLELGDSALYFCASSLTGLSPLHFGNGTRLTVT.

This clone was detected only a few times. V usage is TRBV7-7 and J usage is TRBJ2-3; TRBD2 matches 13 bases. The CDR3 spans 16 residues. Germline V gene lookup returns CDR1 SSHAT and CDR2 FNYEAQ (reference sequence). V dropped 5 bases and J dropped 3; count of bases not matched to a gene: 5. CDR3 DNA sequence: TGTGCCAGCAGCACTGGGACTAGCGGGGAAACAGATACGCAGTATTTT. Translation gives CASSTGTSGETDTQYF.

The chain links TRBV10-3 to TRBJ2-7; 11 bases map to TRBD2. Germline V gives CDR1 ENHRY, CDR2 SYGVKD. The V gene end was trimmed by 3 bases and the J gene end by 0 bases; junction bases not matched to a gene: 10. The CDR3 has 18 amino acids. The CDR3 bases are TGTGCCATCAGTGATATTTCGGCTAGCGGGGGGACCTCCTACGAGCAGTACTTC. Translated, it gives CAISDISASGGTSYEQYF.

This clone was seen only a few times. CDR3 amino acids: CAWSDEGQTSSGYTF. DNA for the CDR3: TGTGCCTGGAGTGACGAGGGACAGACTAGCTCTGGCTACACCTTC. This chain joins TRBV30 and TRBJ1-2; 7 nucleotides line up with TRBD1. CDR1 is GTSNPN and CDR2 is SVGIG in the germline V gene (reference sequence). This CDR3 has 15 residues. The V and J ends lost 1 base and 7 bases, in that order; junction bases with no gene match: 12.

In DNA form, the CDR3 reads TGTGCCAGCAGTTCTGGACGACTAGCTAGCTACGAGCAGTACTTC. Amino acid sequence: CASSSGRLASYEQYF. The V and J genes are TRBV6-5 and TRBJ2-7; 7 positions match TRBD2. CDR3 length: 15 amino acids. The V and J ends lost 4 bases and 3 bases, in that order; junction bases with no gene match: 9. Germline CDR1 MNHEY, CDR2 SVGAGI.

Written as DNA, the CDR3 is TGTGCCAGCTCACTGACGGGGACGGTGAACACCGGGGAGCTGTTTTTT. Its translation: CASSLTGTVNTGELFF. The J gene is TRBJ2-2, the V gene TRBV18; D may be TRBD1 or TRBD2 (5 bases each). V lost 4 bases, J lost 1 base, and 13 bases lay in between. The CDR3 has 16 amino acids. CDR1 and CDR2 from the germline V gene are KGHSH and LQKENI.

The rearrangement links TRBV19 to TRBJ1-1; 7 nucleotides align to TRBD1. CDR1 and CDR2 from the germline V gene are LNHDA and SQIVND (reference sequence). Germline trimming cut 7 bases from V and 6 bases from J; bases unmatched to any gene: 8. This CDR3 has 13 residues. CDR3 protein: CASTRQGVPEAFF. The CDR3 DNA is TGTGCCAGTACTCGACAGGGAGTACCTGAAGCTTTCTTT.

This clone was seen a handful of times. CDR3 in amino acids: CASSPQGQSSGNTIYF. CDR3 in DNA: TGTGCCAGCTCACCACAAGGACAGAGCTCTGGAAACACCATATATTTT. The gene calls are TRBV18 and TRBJ1-3; tentative D call: TRBD1 (6 bases). The germline V gene encodes CDR1 KGHSH and CDR2 LQKENI. CDR3 size: 16 residues. V gave up 1 base and J gave up 0 bases, with 10 bases separating them.

This clone came up a few times. The chain recombines TRBV6-5 with TRBJ1-1, with TRBD1 identical over 12 bases. The CDR3 runs 13 residues. V was clipped by 10 bases and J by 2 bases; unmatched bases: 2. Germline loops: CDR1 MNHEY, CDR2 SVGAGI. CDR3 nucleotides: TGTGCCACCGGGACAGGGGGCAACACTGAAGCTTTCTTT. Its translation is CATGTGGNTEAFF.

The gene calls are TRBV7-9 and TRBJ2-5; no firm D call. V shed 8 bases and J shed 3 bases, with 10 bases lying between them. The CDR3 runs to 12 residues. Germline V gene data show CDR1 as SEHNR and CDR2 as FQNEAQ (reference sequence). As DNA, the CDR3 is TGTGCCAGCGGGAAAGCCGAAGAGACCCAGTACTTC. Residues: CASGKAEETQYF.

This clone was observed a few times. Additional DNA sequences in this sample encode the identical CDR3. The CDR3 DNA reads as TGCGCCAGCAGCCCTGGACAGGGCTATGGCTACACCTTC. This gives the protein CASSPGQGYGYTF. The chain uses TRBV5-1 and TRBJ1-2; 8 bases are a match to TRBD1. Germline V gene data show CDR1 as SGHRS and CDR2 as YFSETQ. V lost 4 bases to trimming and J lost 4 bases; unmatched junction nucleotides: 3. The CDR3 is made up of 13 amino acids.

This chain uses TRBV7-3 with TRBJ2-3; 11 bases line up with TRBD2. The trim removed 3 bases at V and 3 bases at J, leaving 11 bases unmatched. The CDR3 is 18 residues long. Per the germline V gene, CDR1 is SGHTA and CDR2 is FQGTGA. The CDR3 region has the DNA TGTGCCAGCAGCTTCAATACCGCTAGCGGGGGGAGGACAGATACGCAGTATTTT. Its protein product is CASSFNTASGGRTDTQYF.

The table lists this clone with a few counts. The chain carries TRBV5-1 and TRBJ2-2; 9 nucleotides match TRBD1. The ends lost 6 bases at V and 6 bases at J; junction bases unmatched: 9. CDR3 size: 15 residues. Germline values: CDR1 SGHRS, CDR2 YFSETQ. The chain's CDR3 is CASNSGQGWSGELFF. The CDR3 DNA is TGCGCCAGCAACTCCGGACAGGGGTGGTCCGGGGAGCTGTTTTTT. Together with reference TRBV5-1 and TRBJ2-2, the CDR3 gives the full variable domain: KAGVTQTPRYLIKTRGQQVTLSCSPISGHRSVSWYQQTPGQGLQFLFEYFSETQRNKGNFPGRFSGRQFSNSRSEMNVSTLELGDSALYLCASNSGQGWSGELFFGEGSRLTVL.

This clone appeared a few times. The chain recombines TRBV5-1 with TRBJ2-1; 7 positions agree with TRBD2. The V gene's germline CDR1 is SGHRS and CDR2 YFSETQ. V gave up 3 bases and J gave up 9 bases; unmatched junction bases: 12. This CDR3 comprises 15 residues. CDR3 in amino acids: CASSYGTTRGVEQFF. CDR3 nucleotides: TGCGCCAGCAGCTACGGGACTACCCGGGGGGTTGAGCAGTTCTTC.

This clone was counted only a few times. The chain is built from TRBV4-1 and TRBJ2-1; 11 nucleotides match TRBD1. Germline V gene lookup returns CDR1 MGHRA and CDR2 YSYEKL. Germline trimming cut 4 bases from V and 6 bases from J; bases unmatched to any gene: 5. The CDR3 spans 15 residues. CDR3 loop: CASSPRTGGGNEQFF. CDR3 sequence (DNA): TGCGCCAGCAGCCCCCGGACAGGGGGCGGCAATGAGCAGTTCTTC.

This clone was seen more than once but under ten times. The rearrangement joins TRBV14 to TRBJ2-5; 10 bases line up with TRBD2. This CDR3 contains 15 residues. The ends lost 4 bases at V and 5 bases at J; junction bases unmatched: 7. In germline, CDR1 is SGHDN, CDR2 FVKESK. As DNA, the CDR3 is TGTGCCAGCAGCCTAATAGCGGGGGGATCGGAGACCCAGTACTTC. Translated, it gives CASSLIAGGSETQYF.

Only a few counts were recorded for this clone. The gene calls are TRBV11-3 and TRBJ1-2; D possibly corresponds to TRBD1 (5 bases). This CDR3 spans 11 amino acids. The V and J ends lost 3 bases and 8 bases respectively, with 7 bases between them. Germline CDR1 is SGHNT and CDR2 is YENEEA. The CDR3 nucleotides read TGTGCCAGCAGCTTGGGGGGAGGCTACACCTTC. Its translation is CASSLGGGYTF.

J is TRBJ2-1 and V is TRBV5-1; the D gene is possibly TRBD1 (6 bases). Looked up from germline, CDR1 is SGHRS and CDR2 is YFSETQ. The CDR3 covers 15 residues. Trimming left V 0 bases short and J 7 bases short, with 14 bases between. The chain's CDR3 is CASSLVAGVGNEQFF. The CDR3 bases are TGCGCCAGCAGCTTGGTTGCAGGGGTTGGGAATGAGCAGTTCTTC.

This clone came up a few times. V usage is TRBV10-3 and J usage is TRBJ2-3; tentatively, D is TRBD2 (5 bases). There are 12 residues in the CDR3. CDR1 and CDR2 from the germline V gene are ENHRY and SYGVKD. The V gene lost 5 bases and the J gene lost 6 bases, with 9 bases spanning the gap. As DNA, the CDR3 is TGTGCCATCAGTCTGGGAGTGGATACGCAGTATTTT. As protein: CAISLGVDTQYF.

The chain couples TRBV9 to TRBJ1-2; 9 positions match TRBD1. Trimming cost V 4 bases and J 5 bases; bases outside gene matches: 3. Germline CDR1 is SGDLS and CDR2 is YYNGEE. This CDR3 region has 13 residues. The CDR3 DNA reads as TGTGCCAGCAGCCAGGGACAGGGATATGGCTACACCTTC. Protein product: CASSQGQGYGYTF.